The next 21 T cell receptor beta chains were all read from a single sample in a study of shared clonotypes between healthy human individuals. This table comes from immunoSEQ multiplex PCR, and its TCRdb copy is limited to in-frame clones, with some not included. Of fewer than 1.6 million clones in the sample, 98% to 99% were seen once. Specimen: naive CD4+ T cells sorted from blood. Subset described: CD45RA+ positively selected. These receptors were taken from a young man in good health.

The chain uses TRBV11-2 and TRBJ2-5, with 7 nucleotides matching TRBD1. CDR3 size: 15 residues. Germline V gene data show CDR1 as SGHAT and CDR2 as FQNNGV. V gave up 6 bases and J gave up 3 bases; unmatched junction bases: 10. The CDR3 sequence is CASSRNLDREETQYF. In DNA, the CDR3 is TGTGCCAGCAGTAGAAACTTAGACAGGGAAGAGACCCAGTACTTC. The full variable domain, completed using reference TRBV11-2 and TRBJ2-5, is EAGVAQSPRYKIIEKRQSVAFWCNPISGHATLYWYQQILGQGPKLLIQFQNNGVVDDSQLPKDRFSAERLKGVDSTLKIQPAKLEDSAVYLCASSRNLDREETQYFGPGTRLLVL.

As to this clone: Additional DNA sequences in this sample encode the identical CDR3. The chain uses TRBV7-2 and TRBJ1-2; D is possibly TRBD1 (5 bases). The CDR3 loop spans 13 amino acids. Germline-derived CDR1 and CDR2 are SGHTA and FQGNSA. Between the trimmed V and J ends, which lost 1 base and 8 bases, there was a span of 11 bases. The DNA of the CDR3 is TGTGCCAGCAGCTTAGATAGGGGTTACGGCTACACCTTC. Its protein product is CASSLDRGYGYTF. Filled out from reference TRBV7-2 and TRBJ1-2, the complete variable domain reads GAGVSQSPSNKVTEKGKDVELRCDPISGHTALYWYRQSLGQGLEFLIYFQGNSAPDKSGLPSDRFSAERTGGSVSTLTIQRTQQEDSAVYLCASSLDRGYGYTFGSGTRLTVV.

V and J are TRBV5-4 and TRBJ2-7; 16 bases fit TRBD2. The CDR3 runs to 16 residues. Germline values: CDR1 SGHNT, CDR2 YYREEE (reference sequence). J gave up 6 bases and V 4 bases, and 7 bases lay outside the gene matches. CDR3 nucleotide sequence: TGTGCCAGCAGCCCAGGGACTAGCGGGAGGGCGGGCGAGCAGTACTTC. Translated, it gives CASSPGTSGRAGEQYF.

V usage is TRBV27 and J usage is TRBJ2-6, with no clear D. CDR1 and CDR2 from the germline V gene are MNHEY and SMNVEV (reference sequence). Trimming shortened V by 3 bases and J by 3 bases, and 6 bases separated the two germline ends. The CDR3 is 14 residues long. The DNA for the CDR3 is TGTGCCAGCAGTTTCCTCGGTGGGGCCAACGTCCTGACTTTC. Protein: CASSFLGGANVLTF.

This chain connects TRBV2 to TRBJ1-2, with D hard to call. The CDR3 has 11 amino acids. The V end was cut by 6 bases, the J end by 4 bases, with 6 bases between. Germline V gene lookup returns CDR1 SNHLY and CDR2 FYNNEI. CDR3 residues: CASRGLYGYTF. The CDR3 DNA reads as TGTGCCAGCAGAGGACTCTATGGCTACACCTTC.

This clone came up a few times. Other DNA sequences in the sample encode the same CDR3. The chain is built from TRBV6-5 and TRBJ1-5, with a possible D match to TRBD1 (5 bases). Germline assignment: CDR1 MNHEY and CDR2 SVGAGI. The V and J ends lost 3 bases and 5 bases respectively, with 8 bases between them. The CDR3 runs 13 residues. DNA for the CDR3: TGTGCCAGCAGTTATCAGGGCGATCAGCCCCAGCATTTT. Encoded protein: CASSYQGDQPQHF.

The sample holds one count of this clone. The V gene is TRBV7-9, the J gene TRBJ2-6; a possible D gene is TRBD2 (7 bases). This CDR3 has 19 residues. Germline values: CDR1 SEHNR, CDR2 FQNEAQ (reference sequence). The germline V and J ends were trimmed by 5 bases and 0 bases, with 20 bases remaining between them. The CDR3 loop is CASSNPPGGPFSGANVLTF. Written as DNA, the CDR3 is TGTGCCAGCAGCAACCCTCCCGGGGGGCCCTTCTCTGGGGCCAACGTCCTGACTTTC.

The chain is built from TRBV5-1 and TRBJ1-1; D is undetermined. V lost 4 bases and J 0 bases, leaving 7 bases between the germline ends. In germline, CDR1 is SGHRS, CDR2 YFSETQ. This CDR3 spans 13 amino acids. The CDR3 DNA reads TGCGCCAGCAGCCCCCCAGTGAACACTGAAGCTTTCTTT. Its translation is CASSPPVNTEAFF.

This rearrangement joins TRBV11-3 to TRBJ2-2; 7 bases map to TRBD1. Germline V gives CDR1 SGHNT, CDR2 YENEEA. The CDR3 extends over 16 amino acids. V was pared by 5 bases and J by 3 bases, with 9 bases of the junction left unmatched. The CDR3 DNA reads TGTGCCAGCAGCCCCACCAGACAGGGAGACACCGGGGAGCTGTTTTTT. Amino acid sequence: CASSPTRQGDTGELFF.

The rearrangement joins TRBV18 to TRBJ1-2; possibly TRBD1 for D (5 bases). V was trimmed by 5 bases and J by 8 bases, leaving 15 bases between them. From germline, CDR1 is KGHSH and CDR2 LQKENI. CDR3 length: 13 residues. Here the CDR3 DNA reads TGTGCCAGCTCATCCCAGGGACCGAGAGGCTACACCTTC. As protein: CASSSQGPRGYTF.

In DNA, the CDR3 is TGCGCCAGCAGTCCGTTGGGGGGGCGGGAAAAACTGTTTTTT. The encoded protein is CASSPLGGREKLFF. The rearrangement links TRBV10-2 to TRBJ1-4; weak D call: TRBD1 (6 bases). This CDR3 is built from 14 residues. Trimming took 5 bases from V and 8 from J, leaving 15 bases between them. CDR1 and CDR2 from the germline V gene are WSHSY and SAAADI.

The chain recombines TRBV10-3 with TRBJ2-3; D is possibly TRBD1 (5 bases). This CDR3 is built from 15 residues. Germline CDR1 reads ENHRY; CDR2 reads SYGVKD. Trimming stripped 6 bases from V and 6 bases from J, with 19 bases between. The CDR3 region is CAIRPDNLLSDTQYF. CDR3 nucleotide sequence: TGTGCCATCAGACCGGACAACCTATTATCGGATACGCAGTATTTT.

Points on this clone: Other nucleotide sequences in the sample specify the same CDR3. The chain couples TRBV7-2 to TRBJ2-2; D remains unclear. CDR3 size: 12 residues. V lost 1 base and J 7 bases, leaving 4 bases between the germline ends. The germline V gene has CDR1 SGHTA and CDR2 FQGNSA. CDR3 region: CASSLVSGELFF. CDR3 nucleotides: TGTGCCAGCAGCTTAGTTAGCGGGGAGCTGTTTTTT.

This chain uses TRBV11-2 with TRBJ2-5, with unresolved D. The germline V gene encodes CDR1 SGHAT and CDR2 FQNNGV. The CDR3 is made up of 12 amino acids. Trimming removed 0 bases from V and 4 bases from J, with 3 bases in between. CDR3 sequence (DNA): TGTGCCAGCAGCTTAGAGACAGAGACCCAGTACTTC. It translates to CASSLETETQYF.

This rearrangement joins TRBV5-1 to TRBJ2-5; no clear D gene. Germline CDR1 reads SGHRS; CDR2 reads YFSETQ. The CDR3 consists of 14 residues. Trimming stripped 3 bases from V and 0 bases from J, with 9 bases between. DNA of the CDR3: TGCGCCAGCAGCTCCAGGACCAACCAAGAGACCCAGTACTTC. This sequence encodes CASSSRTNQETQYF. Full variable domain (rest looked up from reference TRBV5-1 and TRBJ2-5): KAGVTQTPRYLIKTRGQQVTLSCSPISGHRSVSWYQQTPGQGLQFLFEYFSETQRNKGNFPGRFSGRQFSNSRSEMNVSTLELGDSALYLCASSSRTNQETQYFGPGTRLLVL.

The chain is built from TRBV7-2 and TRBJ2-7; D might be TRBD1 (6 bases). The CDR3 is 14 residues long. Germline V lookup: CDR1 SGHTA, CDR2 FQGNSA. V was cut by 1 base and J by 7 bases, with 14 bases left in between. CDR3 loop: CASSLDPTGREQYF. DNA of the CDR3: TGTGCCAGCAGCTTAGACCCCACAGGGCGGGAGCAGTACTTC.

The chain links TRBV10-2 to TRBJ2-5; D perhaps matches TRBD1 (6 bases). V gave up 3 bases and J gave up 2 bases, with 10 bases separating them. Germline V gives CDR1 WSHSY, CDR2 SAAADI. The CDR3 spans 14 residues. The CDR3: CASSDRGFQETQYF. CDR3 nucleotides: TGCGCCAGCAGTGACAGGGGCTTTCAAGAGACCCAGTACTTC.

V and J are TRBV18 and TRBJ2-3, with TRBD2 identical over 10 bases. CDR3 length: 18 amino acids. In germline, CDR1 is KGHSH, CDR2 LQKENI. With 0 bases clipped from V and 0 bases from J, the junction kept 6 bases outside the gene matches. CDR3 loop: CASSPPALAGASTDTQYF. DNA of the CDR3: TGTGCCAGCTCACCACCAGCCCTAGCGGGAGCTAGCACAGATACGCAGTATTTT.

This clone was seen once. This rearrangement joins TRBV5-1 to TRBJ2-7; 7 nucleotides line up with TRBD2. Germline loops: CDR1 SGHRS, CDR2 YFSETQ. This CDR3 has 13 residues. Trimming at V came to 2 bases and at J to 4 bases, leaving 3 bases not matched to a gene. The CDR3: CASSFIAGYEQYF. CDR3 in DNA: TGCGCCAGCAGCTTCATAGCGGGTTACGAGCAGTACTTC. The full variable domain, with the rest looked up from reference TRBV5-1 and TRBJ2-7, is KAGVTQTPRYLIKTRGQQVTLSCSPISGHRSVSWYQQTPGQGLQFLFEYFSETQRNKGNFPGRFSGRQFSNSRSEMNVSTLELGDSALYLCASSFIAGYEQYFGPGTRLTVT.

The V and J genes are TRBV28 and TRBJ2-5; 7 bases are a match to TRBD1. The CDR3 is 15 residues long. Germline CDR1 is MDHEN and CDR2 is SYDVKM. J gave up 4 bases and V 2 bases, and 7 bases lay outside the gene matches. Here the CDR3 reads CASSLRTGVRETQYF. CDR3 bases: TGTGCCAGCAGTTTAAGAACAGGGGTCCGAGAGACCCAGTACTTC.

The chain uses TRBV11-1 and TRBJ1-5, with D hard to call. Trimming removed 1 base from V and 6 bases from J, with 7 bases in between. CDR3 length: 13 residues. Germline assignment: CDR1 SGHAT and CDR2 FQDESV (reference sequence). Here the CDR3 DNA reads TGTGCCAGCAGCTTAGTCAGCGGTCAGCCCCAGCATTTT. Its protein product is CASSLVSGQPQHF. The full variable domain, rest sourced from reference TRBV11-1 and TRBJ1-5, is EAEVAQSPRYKITEKSQAVAFWCDPISGHATLYWYRQILGQGPELLVQFQDESVVDDSQLPKDRFSAERLKGVDSTLKIQPAELGDSAMYLCASSLVSGQPQHFGDGTRLSIL.